What follows are 30 T cell receptor beta chains derived from one specimen sequenced in a study of shared clonotypes between healthy human individuals. CD8 cells classed as naive were CD45RO-negative and positively selected for CCR7, excluding terminally differentiated effector memory CD45RA+ cells. Method: immunoSEQ multiplex PCR; TCRdb's copy keeps in-frame clones and lacks some. The data hold just over 2,000,000 clones, with about 95% observed a single time. Sequencing was done on a sample of naive CD8+ T cells sorted from blood. The receptors stem from a man between 18 and 29 years old in good health.

This clone was detected once. V is TRBV27 and J is TRBJ2-5; the match to TRBD2 covers 10 bases. CDR1 and CDR2 from the germline V gene are MNHEY and SMNVEV (reference sequence). V shed 2 bases and J 5 bases; nucleotides not matched to a gene: 11. The CDR3 has 17 amino acids. CDR3 loop: CASSLIGSGGLGETQYF. In DNA form, the CDR3 reads TGTGCCAGCAGTTTAATCGGTAGCGGGGGGCTCGGGGAGACCCAGTACTTC.

V is TRBV19 and J is TRBJ1-4; D is unclear. V shed 5 bases and J shed 5 bases, with 15 bases lying between them. Per the germline V gene, CDR1 is LNHDA and CDR2 is SQIVND (reference sequence). The CDR3 has 15 residues. CDR3: CASSLRTGPNEKLFF. The CDR3 nucleotides read TGTGCCAGTAGTCTGAGGACGGGCCCAAATGAAAAACTGTTTTTT. The full variable domain, rest sourced from reference TRBV19 and TRBJ1-4, is DGGITQSPKYLFRKEGQNVTLSCEQNLNHDAMYWYRQDPGQGLRLIYYSQIVNDFQKGDIAEGYSVSREKKESFPLTVTSAQKNPTAFYLCASSLRTGPNEKLFFGSGTQLSVL.

This chain joins TRBV28 and TRBJ2-7; the D gene is possibly TRBD1 (5 bases). The CDR3 extends over 12 amino acids. The germline CDR1 and CDR2 sequences are MDHEN and SYDVKM. V dropped 3 bases and J dropped 6 bases, with 9 bases sitting between them. DNA for the CDR3: TGTGCCAGCAGTTTTGAAGGGGCCGAGCAGTACTTC. Translated, it gives CASSFEGAEQYF.

The gene calls are TRBV28 and TRBJ2-7; TRBD1 agrees at 9 bases. Germline loops: CDR1 MDHEN, CDR2 SYDVKM. CDR3 size: 15 residues. V lost 6 bases and J lost 3; bases outside the gene matches: 9. The CDR3 sequence is CASSRTGGPLYEQYF. The CDR3 DNA follows: TGTGCCAGCAGCCGAACAGGGGGCCCCCTCTACGAGCAGTACTTC.

The V and J genes are TRBV13 and TRBJ2-7; D may be TRBD1 (6 bases). CDR1 is PRHDT and CDR2 is FYEKMQ in the germline V gene (reference sequence). CDR3 size: 15 residues. V lost 5 bases and J lost 2, with 16 bases in between. The CDR3 coding sequence is TGTGCCAGCAGCAACGCTGGGACAAGACCCTACGAGCAGTACTTC. It specifies CASSNAGTRPYEQYF.

The CDR3 region is CASSLISLDTEAFF. CDR3 nucleotide sequence: TGTGCCAGCAGCTTGATTAGCTTGGACACTGAAGCTTTCTTT. The chain uses TRBV7-9 and TRBJ1-1; D ambiguous. Trimming took 3 bases from V and 3 from J, leaving 11 bases between them. The CDR3 runs 14 residues. From germline, CDR1 is SEHNR and CDR2 FQNEAQ (reference sequence).

V usage is TRBV7-3 and J usage is TRBJ1-4; D call uncertain. Germline V CDR1 and CDR2: SGHTA, FQGTGA. CDR3 length: 12 residues. The ends were cut back, 5 bases at V and 8 bases at J, with 9 bases in the middle. This chain's CDR3 is CASSPRGEKLFF. CDR3 nucleotides: TGTGCCAGCAGCCCAAGAGGGGAAAAACTGTTTTTT.

This rearrangement joins TRBV2 to TRBJ2-7; 10 bases are a match to TRBD2. The germline V gene has CDR1 SNHLY and CDR2 FYNNEI. After removal of 6 bases from V and 1 base from J, the junction contained 15 bases not matched to a gene. This CDR3 is 18 amino acids long. The CDR3 DNA sequence: TGTGCCAGCAGCCAACTAGCGGGGAACCCTATTAGGTCCTACGAGCAGTACTTC. This sequence encodes CASSQLAGNPIRSYEQYF.

The rearrangement links TRBV28 to TRBJ1-1, with 8 bases aligning to TRBD1. Trimming at V came to 6 bases and at J to 10 bases, leaving 10 bases not matched to a gene. The length of the CDR3 is 13 residues. CDR1 and CDR2 (germline): MDHEN, SYDVKM. The CDR3 reads CASSYTGTGSAFF. The CDR3 DNA is TGTGCCAGCAGCTACACCGGGACAGGCTCAGCTTTCTTT.

V is TRBV4-1 and J is TRBJ2-7; 12 nucleotides agree with TRBD2. CDR1 and CDR2 from the germline V gene are MGHRA and YSYEKL. With 3 bases clipped from V and 3 bases from J, the junction kept 3 bases outside the gene matches. The length of the CDR3 is 15 residues. The CDR3 DNA is TGCGCCAGCAGCCAGCTGACTAGCGGGAGCTACGAGCAGTACTTC. It codes for CASSQLTSGSYEQYF.

The rearrangement links TRBV30 to TRBJ2-2; D remains unclear. Germline values: CDR1 GTSNPN, CDR2 SVGIG (reference sequence). Trimming cost V 1 base and J 6 bases, with 6 bases left between them. The length of the CDR3 is 12 residues. The DNA of the CDR3 is TGTGCCTGGAGTGAGCCGGCCGGGGAGCTGTTTTTT. Translated, it gives CAWSEPAGELFF.

V gene TRBV10-1 combines with J gene TRBJ2-3, with 12 positions matching TRBD2. Germline CDR1 and CDR2: WNHNN and SYGVQD (reference sequence). After removal of 6 bases from V and 6 bases from J, the junction contained 13 bases not matched to a gene. The CDR3 is 17 amino acids. Here the CDR3 reads CASSARLAGAHSDTQYF. In DNA form, the CDR3 reads TGCGCCAGCAGCGCCCGACTAGCGGGGGCCCACTCTGATACGCAGTATTTT.

A word on this clone: This sample includes further DNA sequences coding for the same CDR3. The V gene is TRBV5-4, the J gene TRBJ2-7; perhaps TRBD2 as D (5 bases). The ends were cut back, 0 bases at V and 1 base at J, with 5 bases in the middle. Germline V lookup: CDR1 SGHNT, CDR2 YYREEE (reference sequence). The CDR3 loop spans 13 amino acids. The CDR3, as DNA: TGTGCCAGCAGCTTGGGGGAGTCCTACGAGCAGTACTTC. It yields the protein CASSLGESYEQYF.

The chain joins TRBV7-6 to TRBJ2-7, with a possible D match to TRBD1 (5 bases). V was cut by 5 bases and J by 1 base, with 12 bases left in between. Germline lookup yields CDR1 SGHVS and CDR2 FNYEAQ. This CDR3 spans 14 amino acids. The CDR3: CASSTRVGSYEQYF. CDR3 coding DNA: TGTGCCAGCAGCACCAGGGTGGGATCCTACGAGCAGTACTTC.

The chain employs TRBV7-9 and TRBJ2-5; a weak D match, TRBD2 (6 bases). CDR3 length: 12 amino acids. Trimming stripped 6 bases from V and 5 bases from J, with 10 bases between. Germline CDR1 is SEHNR and CDR2 is FQNEAQ (reference sequence). CDR3 sequence: CASRHGGETQYF. DNA for the CDR3: TGTGCCAGCAGACATGGGGGGGAGACCCAGTACTTC. Full variable domain (remainder filled in from reference TRBV7-9 and TRBJ2-5): DTGVSQNPRHKITKRGQNVTFRCDPISEHNRLYWYRQTLGQGPEFLTYFQNEAQLEKSRLLSDRFSAERPKGSFSTLEIQRTEQGDSAMYLCASRHGGETQYFGPGTRLLVL.

This clone was seen a handful of times. This same CDR3 is encoded by further DNA sequences in the sample. CDR3 nucleotides: TGTGCCAGCAGCGTAGGAGGGGGCACGGAGACCCAGTACTTC. It translates to CASSVGGGTETQYF. This rearrangement joins TRBV9 to TRBJ2-5; 7 positions agree with TRBD1. CDR3 length: 14 amino acids. The germline CDR1 and CDR2 sequences are SGDLS and YYNGEE. The V and J ends lost 0 bases and 5 bases, in that order; junction bases with no gene match: 4.

The chain couples TRBV4-1 to TRBJ2-7; TRBD2 agrees at 7 bases. Germline CDR1 MGHRA, CDR2 YSYEKL. The CDR3 runs 16 residues. Unmatched junction bases numbered 6, after V lost 0 bases and J lost 1 base. CDR3 nucleotide sequence: TGCGCCAGCAGCCAAGATTCGGGGGGTTGGTCCTACGAGCAGTACTTC. It translates to CASSQDSGGWSYEQYF.

The CDR3, as DNA: TGTGCCAGCCGACAGTTGATTAATGAAAAACTGTTTTTT. Translation: CASRQLINEKLFF. The J gene is TRBJ1-4, the V gene TRBV28, with a weak D call TRBD1 (5 bases). V was clipped by 8 bases and J by 4 bases, with 11 bases between them. CDR1 MDHEN and CDR2 SYDVKM come from the germline V gene. The CDR3 is made up of 13 amino acids. The full variable domain, rest sourced from reference TRBV28 and TRBJ1-4, is DVKVTQSSRYLVKRTGEKVFLECVQDMDHENMFWYRQDPGLGLRLIYFSYDVKMKEKGDIPEGYSVSREKKERFSLILESASTNQTSMYLCASRQLINEKLFFGSGTQLSVL.

This clone was counted once. The chain carries TRBV6-5 and TRBJ1-2; a weak D match, TRBD1 (5 bases). Per germline, CDR1 MNHEY and CDR2 SVGAGI. Trimming removed 2 bases at V and 7 bases at J, with 14 bases between. CDR3 length equals 14 residues. In DNA, the CDR3 is TGTGCCAGCAGTTACGGTTCGGGGCTGAGTGGCTACACCTTC. Encoded protein: CASSYGSGLSGYTF.

The chain employs TRBV28 and TRBJ1-1; 9 nucleotides match TRBD1. Germline V gene data show CDR1 as MDHEN and CDR2 as SYDVKM. The CDR3 extends over 16 amino acids. V shed 6 bases and J 0 bases; nucleotides not matched to a gene: 8. This CDR3 is CASSPTGGGMNTEAFF. In DNA, the CDR3 is TGTGCCAGCAGCCCGACAGGGGGTGGGATGAACACTGAAGCTTTCTTT.

The genes are TRBV5-4 and TRBJ1-1, with D hard to call. Germline CDR1 and CDR2: SGHNT and YYREEE (reference sequence). V was cut by 5 bases and J by 5 bases, with 13 bases left in between. This CDR3 is built from 13 residues. Here the CDR3 DNA reads TGTGCCAGCAGTCACGACCCGGGGACTGAAGCTTTCTTT. Translated, it gives CASSHDPGTEAFF. Full variable domain (missing parts from reference TRBV5-4 and TRBJ1-1): ETGVTQSPTHLIKTRGQQVTLRCSSQSGHNTVSWYQQALGQGPQFIFQYYREEENGRGNFPPRFSGLQFPNYSSELNVNALELDDSALYLCASSHDPGTEAFFGQGTRLTVV.

The rearrangement links TRBV4-1 to TRBJ2-7; possible D gene TRBD2, 6 bases. This CDR3 spans 17 amino acids. CDR1 and CDR2 (germline): MGHRA, YSYEKL. Trimming removed 1 base at V and 0 bases at J, with 16 bases between. The CDR3 region is CASSQVGGPTSSYEQYF. The DNA for the CDR3 is TGCGCCAGCAGCCAAGTGGGGGGACCGACAAGCTCCTACGAGCAGTACTTC.

The chain uses TRBV30 and TRBJ1-1; no definite D call. V was trimmed by 6 bases and J by 1 base, leaving 9 bases between them. The CDR3 covers 12 residues. Germline CDR1 is GTSNPN and CDR2 is SVGIG (reference sequence). CDR3 bases: TGTGCCTGTGAGAGGGAGAACACTGAAGCTTTCTTT. It codes for CACERENTEAFF. The variable domain in full, with the rest retrieved from reference TRBV30 and TRBJ1-1, is SQTIHQWPATLVQPVGSPLSLECTVEGTSNPNLYWYRQAAGRGLQLLFYSVGIGQISSEVPQNLSASRPQDRQFILSSKKLLLSDSGFYLCACERENTEAFFGQGTRLTVV.

In regard to this clone: The identical CDR3 is also encoded by other nucleotide sequences in the sample. The chain combines TRBV27 with TRBJ1-5; unclear D gene. CDR1 is MNHEY and CDR2 is SMNVEV in the germline V gene (reference sequence). The V end lost 5 bases, the J end lost 0 bases, and 11 bases lay between the germline ends. The CDR3 is 15 amino acids. CDR3 sequence: CASSLSVYSNQPQHF. As DNA, the CDR3 is TGTGCCAGCAGTCTTTCCGTGTATAGCAATCAGCCCCAGCATTTT.

J is TRBJ1-1 and V is TRBV30, with D possibly TRBD1 on 6 matching bases. The length of the CDR3 is 12 residues. Germline V gene data show CDR1 as GTSNPN and CDR2 as SVGIG (reference sequence). V lost 0 bases and J lost 7, with 9 bases in between. The CDR3 loop reads CAWSVGGNEAFF. CDR3 bases: TGTGCCTGGAGTGTAGGGGGTAATGAAGCTTTCTTT. The full variable domain, its missing parts supplied by reference TRBV30 and TRBJ1-1, is SQTIHQWPATLVQPVGSPLSLECTVEGTSNPNLYWYRQAAGRGLQLLFYSVGIGQISSEVPQNLSASRPQDRQFILSSKKLLLSDSGFYLCAWSVGGNEAFFGQGTRLTVV.

The CDR3 nucleotides read TGTGCCAGCTTCCGGTCCGCCACAGATACGCAGTATTTT. Protein: CASFRSATDTQYF. This chain uses TRBV2 with TRBJ2-3, with D hard to call. Trimming took 8 bases from V and 2 from J, leaving 11 bases between them. The V gene's germline CDR1 is SNHLY and CDR2 FYNNEI. The CDR3 is made up of 13 amino acids.

This sequence joins TRBV6-5 and TRBJ2-5; no definite D call. The germline CDR1 and CDR2 sequences are MNHEY and SVGAGI. The V end was cut by 6 bases, the J end by 0 bases, with 5 bases between. CDR3 length: 12 residues. The DNA for the CDR3 is TGTGCCAGCAGCTGGAACCAAGAGACCCAGTACTTC. Translating it yields CASSWNQETQYF.

In the case of this clone: This sample also contains other DNA sequences that code for the same CDR3. This chain connects TRBV19 to TRBJ2-7, with 8 nucleotides matching TRBD2. After removal of 5 bases from V and 2 bases from J, the junction contained 2 bases not matched to a gene. This CDR3 is built from 13 residues. Germline CDR1 reads LNHDA; CDR2 reads SQIVND (reference sequence). DNA for the CDR3: TGTGCCAGTAGTTCGGGACTAGCCTACGAGCAGTACTTC. Translating it yields CASSSGLAYEQYF.

V and J are TRBV29-1 and TRBJ2-1; 13 bases align to TRBD2. Germline V gene sequence: CDR1 SQVTM, CDR2 ANQGSEA. The V segment lost 1 base and the J segment 10 bases; nucleotides outside the gene matches: 4. CDR3 length equals 14 residues. This CDR3 is CSVEGTSGRMEQFF. CDR3 nucleotides: TGCAGCGTTGAAGGGACTAGCGGGAGAATGGAGCAGTTCTTC.

As concerns this clone: Other DNA sequences in this specimen translate into the identical CDR3. V and J are TRBV7-6 and TRBJ2-7, with TRBD1 as a possible D gene (6 bases). Trimming left V 4 bases short and J 1 base short, with 8 bases between. The CDR3 is 13 amino acids. Looked up from germline, CDR1 is SGHVS and CDR2 is FNYEAQ. CDR3 coding DNA: TGTGCCAGCAGCTCAGGACAGTCCTACGAGCAGTACTTC. This encodes CASSSGQSYEQYF. The whole variable domain, remainder taken from reference TRBV7-6 and TRBJ2-7, is GAGVSQSPRYKVTKRGQDVALRCDPISGHVSLYWYRQALGQGPEFLTYFNYEAQQDKSGLPNDRFSAERPEGSISTLTIQRTEQRDSAMYRCASSSGQSYEQYFGPGTRLTVT.